This passage covers 11 T cell receptor beta chains from one sample sequenced in a study of blood T cell repertoires in COVID-19 (dated by TCRdb to about 2020). The library was obtained by the immunoSEQ multiplex PCR assay. The immuneACCESS repertoire file appears here via TCRdb, limited to in-frame rearrangements. These files lack a portion of the clones; in checked studies, under half of the deficit traces to unresolved V genes, and the cause of the others is not known. In this sample the table shows approximately 210,000 clones, approximately 91% of which occur a single time. About 5% of the sample comes from the top ten. Sample: peripheral blood. These receptors were obtained from a woman aged 40 to 49 with acute or convalescent COVID-19.

J is TRBJ1-1 and V is TRBV3-1 (or the pseudogene TRBV3-2), with 7 positions matching TRBD1. The length of the CDR3 is 15 residues. The germline V gene has CDR1 LGHDT and CDR2 YNNKEL (reference sequence). V shed 6 bases, J shed 2 bases, and the junction held 9 bases outside the gene matches. The chain's CDR3 is CASSPTGVDNTEAFF. Written as DNA, the CDR3 is TGTGCCAGCAGTCCTACAGGGGTGGATAACACTGAAGCTTTCTTT.

This clone has only one observation. The gene calls are TRBV5-1 and TRBJ2-2; 7 nucleotides line up with TRBD1. The V gene's germline CDR1 is SGHRS and CDR2 YFSETQ. With 3 bases clipped from V and 0 bases from J, the junction kept 11 bases outside the gene matches. The length of the CDR3 is 18 residues. This CDR3 is CASSSRPAGGSNTGELFF. The CDR3 DNA follows: TGCGCCAGCAGCTCACGACCAGCAGGGGGATCGAACACCGGGGAGCTGTTTTTT.

V gene TRBV7-6 combines with J gene TRBJ2-5, with 9 nucleotides matching TRBD1. The CDR3 is made up of 14 amino acids. Germline V gene data show CDR1 as SGHVS and CDR2 as FNYEAQ. With V trimmed by 5 bases and J by 3 bases, 4 bases remained unmatched. CDR3 in amino acids: CASSPWTGEETQYF. The CDR3 DNA reads TGTGCCAGCAGCCCATGGACAGGGGAAGAGACCCAGTACTTC.

The chain combines TRBV18 with TRBJ2-2; 11 bases match TRBD2. CDR3 length: 16 residues. J lost 6 bases, V lost 6 bases, and 9 bases had no gene match. Germline CDR1 KGHSH, CDR2 LQKENI. The CDR3 sequence: CASSPTSGVGSGELFF. In DNA form, the CDR3 reads TGTGCCAGCTCCCCGACTAGCGGGGTAGGATCCGGGGAGCTGTTTTTT.

The chain combines TRBV5-8 with TRBJ1-3; perhaps TRBD1 as D (6 bases). V lost 2 bases and J lost 1, with 10 bases in between. Per germline, CDR1 SGHTS and CDR2 YDEGEE. The CDR3 is made up of 15 amino acids. CDR3 in amino acids: CASSFERGSGNTIYF. The DNA for the CDR3 is TGTGCCAGCAGCTTTGAGAGGGGGTCTGGAAACACCATATATTTT.

The chain has TRBV10-2 and TRBJ1-5; TRBD1 aligns across 9 bases. CDR3 length: 15 residues. Per the germline V gene, CDR1 is WSHSY and CDR2 is SAAADI. Trimming took 2 bases from V and 2 from J; bases not matched to a gene: 1. CDR3 nucleotides: TGCGCCAGCAGTGAGACAGGGGGCGGCAATCAGCCCCAGCATTTT. Its protein is CASSETGGGNQPQHF.

CDR3 loop: CASSAHPGMNTEAFF. The CDR3 coding sequence is TGTGCCAGCAGCGCACACCCAGGGATGAACACTGAAGCTTTCTTT. The chain uses TRBV3-1 (or the pseudogene TRBV3-2) and TRBJ1-1; D possibly corresponds to TRBD1 (5 bases). V was clipped by 5 bases and J by 0 bases, with 13 bases between them. Germline CDR1 is LGHDT and CDR2 is YNNKEL (reference sequence). This CDR3 spans 15 amino acids.

The rearrangement uses TRBV6-5 and TRBJ2-7, with 8 nucleotides matching TRBD1. The CDR3 contains 13 residues. In germline, CDR1 is MNHEY, CDR2 SVGAGI. V dropped 6 bases and J dropped 2; count of bases not matched to a gene: 3. The CDR3 here is CASSGQGTYEQYV. Written as DNA, the CDR3 is TGTGCCAGCAGCGGACAGGGTACCTACGAGCAGTACGTC.

This chain uses TRBV10-3 with TRBJ1-2; possibly TRBD1 for D (6 bases). V lost 4 bases, J lost 2 bases, and 8 bases lay in between. The CDR3 runs 13 residues. From germline, CDR1 is ENHRY and CDR2 SYGVKD. For the CDR3, the DNA is TGTGCCATCAGTGGACAGGTCAACTATGGCTACACCTTC. It specifies CAISGQVNYGYTF.

The V call is TRBV18, the J call TRBJ1-5, with D unclear. CDR3 length equals 15 residues. The V end lost 2 bases, the J end lost 5 bases, and 13 bases lay between the germline ends. Germline lookup yields CDR1 KGHSH and CDR2 LQKENI. The DNA for the CDR3 is TGTGCCAGCTCACCAAACGGGGTTTCAGATCAGCCCCAGCATTTT. Its translation: CASSPNGVSDQPQHF.

The chain uses TRBV19 and TRBJ1-2; D is perhaps TRBD1 (5 bases). This CDR3 has 13 amino acids. Germline values: CDR1 LNHDA, CDR2 SQIVND (reference sequence). V gave up 7 bases and J gave up 4 bases, with 13 bases separating them. This chain's CDR3 is CASTTGAVYGYTF. The CDR3 DNA reads as TGTGCCAGTACAACTGGGGCGGTCTATGGCTACACCTTC.